This T cell receptor (beta chain) is drawn from a study of shared T cell receptors in the human thymus. V lost 6 bases, J lost 2 bases, and 12 bases stayed unmatched. CDR1 LGHNT and CDR2 FRNRAP come from the germline V gene. The CDR3 totals 17 residues. Produced via immunoSEQ multiplex PCR; TCRdb's table is partial and in-frame only. Among some 720,000 clones listed, around 87% were seen once. This same sample was also part of a study on human thymus T cells. That work contributes: Obtained as resections during corrective heart surgery, the thymus tissue was then studied. Thymic and blood repertoires seemed to favor certain V and J genes. Unrelated individuals were reported by related research to share highly overlapping thymic repertoires.

The sample comprised thymocytes. V is TRBV12-5 and J is TRBJ2-7; TRBD2 aligns across 11 bases. The receptor was derived from a boy less than two years old with a congenital heart defect. The CDR3 nucleotides are TGTGCTAGTGGCCCACTAGCGGGAGTAAAGGGCGCCTACGAGCAGTACTTC. Amino acid sequence: CASGPLAGVKGAYEQYF.